These 22 T cell receptor beta chains originate from one sample sequenced in a study of technical replicates of blood from a few donors listed by TCRdb under 2017. Library preparation used the immunoSEQ multiplex PCR assay. TCRdb limited this immuneACCESS table to in-frame rearrangements with V and J called. A share of clones is missing; checked studies link under half to unresolved V genes, and the rest is unexplained. The sample has around 86,000 clones on record, around 96% of them singletons. The leading ten clones occupy 0.2% of the sample. The sequencing sample was made of T cells isolated from PBMCs. The origin of the receptors is a human donor in good health.

The chain uses TRBV30 and TRBJ2-7, with D uncertain. V lost 4 bases and J lost 0, with 16 bases in between. The CDR3 is made up of 15 amino acids. CDR1 is GTSNPN and CDR2 is SVGIG in the germline V gene (reference sequence). For the CDR3, the DNA is TGTGCCTGGACCCCCGAACCCTATAGCTCCTACGAGCAGTACTTC. It translates to CAWTPEPYSSYEQYF.

The chain employs TRBV5-1 and TRBJ2-1, with D maybe TRBD2 (6 bases). The CDR3 is made up of 15 amino acids. V lost 7 bases and J lost 4, with 18 bases in between. Germline V gives CDR1 SGHRS, CDR2 YFSETQ. Here the CDR3 reads CASGTPERVYNEQFF. CDR3 nucleotide sequence: TGCGCCAGCGGGACCCCGGAGCGGGTTTACAATGAGCAGTTCTTC.

The chain employs TRBV6-5 and TRBJ1-2; D possibly corresponds to TRBD1 (6 bases). V lost 6 bases, J lost 6 bases, and 14 bases lay in between. The CDR3 totals 13 residues. Germline V gives CDR1 MNHEY, CDR2 SVGAGI. CDR3 region: CASSRTVRDGYTF. The CDR3, as DNA: TGTGCCAGCAGCAGGACAGTGAGGGATGGCTACACCTTC.

The V and J genes are TRBV7-9 and TRBJ2-7; 8 nucleotides match TRBD2. Looked up from germline, CDR1 is SEHNR and CDR2 is FQNEAQ (reference sequence). Trimming at V came to 5 bases and at J to 6 bases, leaving 12 bases not matched to a gene. The CDR3 has 15 residues. The CDR3 here is CASSPRLLLAGEQYF. As DNA, the CDR3 is TGTGCCAGCAGCCCCCGCCTCCTCCTAGCGGGCGAGCAGTACTTC.

This chain uses TRBV6-1 with TRBJ1-5; tentatively, D is TRBD1 (6 bases). The length of the CDR3 is 15 residues. V dropped 1 base and J dropped 4 bases, with 11 bases sitting between them. Germline V gene data show CDR1 as MNHNS and CDR2 as SASEGT. The CDR3 region has the DNA TGTGCCAGCAGTGAAGGACCAGGGGCAAATCAGCCCCAGCATTTT. Residues: CASSEGPGANQPQHF.

This clone showed up just once. V gene TRBV6-5 combines with J gene TRBJ1-2; D not resolved. The ends were cut back, 2 bases at V and 2 bases at J, with 9 bases in the middle. This CDR3 is 14 amino acids long. Germline V lookup: CDR1 MNHEY, CDR2 SVGAGI. CDR3 loop: CASSYGGANYGYTF. CDR3 nucleotide sequence: TGTGCCAGCAGTTACGGCGGAGCCAACTATGGCTACACCTTC.

The gene calls are TRBV29-1 and TRBJ2-1, with a possible D match to TRBD2 (6 bases). The CDR3 length is 10 residues. Per the germline V gene, CDR1 is SQVTM and CDR2 is ANQGSEA. V was trimmed by 3 bases and J by 10 bases, leaving 7 bases between them. CDR3 in DNA: TGCAGCGTTGAGGCGGGGGAGCAGTTCTTC. Translating it yields CSVEAGEQFF.

The chain couples TRBV10-3 to TRBJ2-7, with a weak D call TRBD1 (7 bases). V was pared by 3 bases and J by 2 bases, with 14 bases between. Germline loops: CDR1 ENHRY, CDR2 SYGVKD. CDR3 length equals 15 residues. The CDR3 protein is CAISDRGQGAYEQYF. The CDR3 DNA follows: TGTGCCATCAGTGACCGGGGGCAGGGGGCCTACGAGCAGTACTTC.

In this sample, this clone turned up once. The CDR3 DNA reads as TGTGCCATCATGTCAACTGCTAGCACAGATACGCAGTATTTT. This codes for CAIMSTASTDTQYF. This chain connects TRBV10-3 to TRBJ2-3, with D hard to call. Deletions cut 7 bases from V and 0 bases from J, with 11 bases between. CDR3 length equals 14 residues. From germline, CDR1 is ENHRY and CDR2 SYGVKD.

This clone was found once. CDR3 sequence reads: CASRSPGGRNTYEQYF. The CDR3 region has the DNA TGTGCAAGTCGCTCCCCGGGGGGCAGGAATACCTACGAGCAGTACTTC. The chain carries TRBV12-2 and TRBJ2-7; the table's D gene call, TRBD2, was not cross checked with the DNA. TRBV12-2 is noted as a pseudogene. CDR3 length: 16 amino acids.

The CDR3 region has the DNA TGTGCCAGCAGCTTAGTCAGACAGGGGGGTGGCTACACCTTC. It yields the protein CASSLVRQGGGYTF. The V call is TRBV7-2, the J call TRBJ1-2, with TRBD1 matching over 9 bases. The germline gives CDR1 SGHTA, CDR2 FQGNSA. There are 14 residues in the CDR3. V gave up 1 base and J gave up 7 bases; unmatched junction bases: 4.

CDR3 sequence: CASSPATGAGRADTQYF. The CDR3 DNA reads TGTGCCAGCTCACCCGCGACAGGGGCGGGAAGAGCAGATACGCAGTATTTT. The rearrangement uses TRBV18 and TRBJ2-3, with TRBD1 matching 8 bases. The germline gives CDR1 KGHSH, CDR2 LQKENI. Germline trimming cut 3 bases from V and 4 bases from J; bases unmatched to any gene: 12. The CDR3 is 17 amino acids.

The chain links TRBV18 to TRBJ1-3; unclear D gene. V was pared by 2 bases and J by 0 bases, with 11 bases between. Germline V gives CDR1 KGHSH, CDR2 LQKENI. The CDR3 totals 16 residues. This CDR3 reads CASSPTIMRSGNTIYF. The CDR3 DNA is TGTGCCAGCTCACCAACCATTATGCGCTCTGGAAACACCATATATTTT. Based on the CDR3 plus reference TRBV18 and TRBJ1-3, the full variable domain is NAGVMQNPRHLVRRRGQEARLRCSPMKGHSHVYWYRQLPEEGLKFMVYLQKENIIDESGMPKERFSAEFPKEGPSILRIQQVVRGDSAAYFCASSPTIMRSGNTIYFGEGSWLTVV.

The sample holds a few counts of this clone. The genes are TRBV2 and TRBJ2-4, with D maybe TRBD1 (6 bases). The ends were cut back, 3 bases at V and 3 bases at J, with 12 bases in the middle. The CDR3 consists of 15 residues. Germline assignment: CDR1 SNHLY and CDR2 FYNNEI. The CDR3, as DNA: TGTGCCAGCAGTGACAGGGGTCCCAGCAAAAACATTCAGTACTTC. The encoded protein is CASSDRGPSKNIQYF. The full variable domain, in which reference TRBV2 and TRBJ2-4 provide the parts outside the CDR3, is EPEVTQTPSHQVTQMGQEVILRCVPISNHLYFYWYRQILGQKVEFLVSFYNNEISEKSEIFDDQFSVERPDGSNFTLKIRSTKLEDSAMYFCASSDRGPSKNIQYFGAGTRLSVL.

CDR3 DNA sequence: TGTGCCAGCAGCCCTAGGAATGAAAATTCACCCCTCCACTTT. Translating gives CASSPRNENSPLHF. This chain links TRBV6-6 with TRBJ1-6; D is unresolved. The CDR3 runs 14 residues. Trimming left V 6 bases short and J 7 bases short, with 13 bases between. The V gene's germline CDR1 is MNHNY and CDR2 SVGAGI (reference sequence).

The rearrangement uses TRBV5-1 and TRBJ1-1; D uncertain. With 0 bases removed from V and 1 base from J, the gap between germline ends came to 10 bases. CDR3 length equals 15 residues. From germline, CDR1 is SGHRS and CDR2 YFSETQ. The CDR3 here is CASSLEPSGNTEAFF. The CDR3 coding sequence is TGCGCCAGCAGCTTGGAGCCCTCAGGGAACACTGAAGCTTTCTTT. Filled out from reference TRBV5-1 and TRBJ1-1, the complete variable domain reads KAGVTQTPRYLIKTRGQQVTLSCSPISGHRSVSWYQQTPGQGLQFLFEYFSETQRNKGNFPGRFSGRQFSNSRSEMNVSTLELGDSALYLCASSLEPSGNTEAFFGQGTRLTVV.

The chain uses TRBV7-9 and TRBJ1-6; D call uncertain. V lost 3 bases and J lost 10, with 10 bases in between. Germline CDR1 SEHNR, CDR2 FQNEAQ (reference sequence). The CDR3 is made up of 13 amino acids. CDR3 region: CASSFEGRSPLHF. The CDR3 nucleotides are TGTGCCAGCAGCTTCGAAGGGAGGTCACCCCTCCACTTT.

The chain carries TRBV11-3 and TRBJ2-2, with 7 bases that match TRBD1. The CDR3 runs to 14 residues. Germline V lookup: CDR1 SGHNT, CDR2 YENEEA. With 5 bases clipped from V and 0 bases from J, the junction kept 0 bases outside the gene matches. The CDR3 loop reads CASSRGPNTGELFF. The CDR3 coding sequence is TGTGCCAGCAGCAGGGGGCCGAACACCGGGGAGCTGTTTTTT.

The genes are TRBV4-2 and TRBJ2-1; 7 bases agree with TRBD2. Germline trimming cut 5 bases from V and 3 bases from J; bases unmatched to any gene: 7. This CDR3 comprises 15 residues. CDR1 and CDR2 from the germline V gene are LGHNA and YNFKEQ. The CDR3 protein is CASSVYREDYNEQFF. As DNA, the CDR3 is TGTGCCAGCAGCGTCTATCGGGAGGACTACAATGAGCAGTTCTTC.

This CDR3 reads CASSPQLAAREEQYF. In DNA form, the CDR3 reads TGTGCCAGCAGCCCACAACTAGCGGCGAGGGAGGAGCAGTACTTC. The V call is TRBV5-4, the J call TRBJ2-7, with 8 bases fitting TRBD2. Germline V gene data show CDR1 as SGHNT and CDR2 as YYREEE (reference sequence). V was clipped by 4 bases and J by 7 bases; unmatched bases: 13. The length of the CDR3 is 15 residues.

This clone was seen just once. The V gene is TRBV11-1, the J gene TRBJ1-1, with D possibly being TRBD1 (5 bases). This CDR3 has 13 amino acids. Germline-derived CDR1 and CDR2 are SGHAT and FQDESV (reference sequence). Trimming stripped 5 bases from V and 7 bases from J, with 14 bases between. DNA for the CDR3: TGTGCCAGCAGCCCCGGGGGGAGGGGTGAAGCTTTCTTT. Protein sequence: CASSPGGRGEAFF.

The chain employs TRBV12-5 and TRBJ1-1; 7 bases line up with TRBD1. The V and J ends lost 3 bases and 1 base, in that order; junction bases with no gene match: 17. CDR3 length equals 19 residues. Per germline, CDR1 LGHNT and CDR2 FRNRAP. CDR3 sequence reads: CASGFNSRDSPVPNTEAFF. DNA of the CDR3: TGTGCTAGTGGTTTCAATAGTAGGGACAGCCCAGTACCGAACACTGAAGCTTTCTTT.